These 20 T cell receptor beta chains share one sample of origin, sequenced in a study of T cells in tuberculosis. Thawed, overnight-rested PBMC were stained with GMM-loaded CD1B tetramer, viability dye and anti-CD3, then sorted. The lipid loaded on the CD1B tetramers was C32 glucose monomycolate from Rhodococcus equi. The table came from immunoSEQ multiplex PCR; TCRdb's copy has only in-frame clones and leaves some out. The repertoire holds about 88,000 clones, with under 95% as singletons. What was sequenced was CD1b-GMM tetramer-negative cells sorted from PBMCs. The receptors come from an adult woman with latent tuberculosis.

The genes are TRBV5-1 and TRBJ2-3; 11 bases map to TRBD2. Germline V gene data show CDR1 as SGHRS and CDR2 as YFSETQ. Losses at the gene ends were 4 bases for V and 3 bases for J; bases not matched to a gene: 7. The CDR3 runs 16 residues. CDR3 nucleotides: TGCGCCAGCAGCCTATCGACTAGCGGGATTACAGATACGCAGTATTTT. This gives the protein CASSLSTSGITDTQYF.

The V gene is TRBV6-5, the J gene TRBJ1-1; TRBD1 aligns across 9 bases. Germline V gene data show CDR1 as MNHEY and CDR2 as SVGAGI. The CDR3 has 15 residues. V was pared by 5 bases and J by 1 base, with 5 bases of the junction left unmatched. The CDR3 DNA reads TGTGCCAGCAGTCCCTGGACAGGGGCGAACACTGAAGCTTTCTTT. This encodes CASSPWTGANTEAFF.

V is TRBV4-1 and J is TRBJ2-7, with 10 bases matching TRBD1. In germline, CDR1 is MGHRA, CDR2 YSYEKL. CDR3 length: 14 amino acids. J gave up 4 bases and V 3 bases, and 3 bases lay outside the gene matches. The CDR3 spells CASSHVGQGYEQYF. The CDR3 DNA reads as TGCGCCAGCAGCCACGTGGGACAGGGGTACGAGCAGTACTTC.

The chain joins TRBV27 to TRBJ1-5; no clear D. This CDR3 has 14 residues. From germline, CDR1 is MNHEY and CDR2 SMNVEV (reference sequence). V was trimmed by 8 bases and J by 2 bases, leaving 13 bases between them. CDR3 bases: TGTGCCAGCCGTGCGGGTTGGGGCAATCAGCCCCAGCATTTT. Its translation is CASRAGWGNQPQHF.

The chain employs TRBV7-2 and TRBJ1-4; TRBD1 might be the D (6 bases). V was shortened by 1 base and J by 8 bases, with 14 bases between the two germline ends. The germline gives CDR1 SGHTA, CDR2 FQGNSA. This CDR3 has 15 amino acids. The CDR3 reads CASSLVPGEGEKLFF. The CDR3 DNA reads TGTGCCAGCAGCTTAGTCCCAGGGGAGGGGGAAAAACTGTTTTTT.

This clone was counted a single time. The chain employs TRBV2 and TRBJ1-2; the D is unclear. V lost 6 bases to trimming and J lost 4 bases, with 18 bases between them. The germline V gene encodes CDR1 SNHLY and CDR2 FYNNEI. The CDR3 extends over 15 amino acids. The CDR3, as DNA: TGTGCCAGCAGCCCTCAACTGGCGGGTAGCTATGGCTACACCTTC. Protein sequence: CASSPQLAGSYGYTF.

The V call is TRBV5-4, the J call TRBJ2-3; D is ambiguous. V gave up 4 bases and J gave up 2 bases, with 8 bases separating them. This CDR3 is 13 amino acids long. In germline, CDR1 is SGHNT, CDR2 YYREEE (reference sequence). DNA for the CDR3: TGTGCCAGCAGCGAGACTGCCACAGATACGCAGTATTTT. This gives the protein CASSETATDTQYF.

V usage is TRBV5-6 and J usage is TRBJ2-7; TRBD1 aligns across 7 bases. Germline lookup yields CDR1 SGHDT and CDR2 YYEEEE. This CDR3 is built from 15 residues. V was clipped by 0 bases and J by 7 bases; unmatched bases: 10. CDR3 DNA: TGTGCCAGCAGCTTGGTGGTCGTAAGGGGGCGAGAGCAGTACTTC. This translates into CASSLVVVRGREQYF.

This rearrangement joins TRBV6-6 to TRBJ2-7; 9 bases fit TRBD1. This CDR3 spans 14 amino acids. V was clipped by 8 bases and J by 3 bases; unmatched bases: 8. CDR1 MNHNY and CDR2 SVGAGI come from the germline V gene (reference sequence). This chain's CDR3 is CASSTGGTLYEQYF. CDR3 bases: TGTGCCAGCTCAACAGGGGGCACCCTCTACGAGCAGTACTTC.

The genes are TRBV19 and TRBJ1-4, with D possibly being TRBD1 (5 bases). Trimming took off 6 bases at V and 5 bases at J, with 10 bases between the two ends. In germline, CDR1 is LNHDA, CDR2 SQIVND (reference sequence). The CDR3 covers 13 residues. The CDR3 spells CASSPTVNEKLFF. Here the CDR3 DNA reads TGTGCCAGTAGCCCGACAGTAAATGAAAAACTGTTTTTT. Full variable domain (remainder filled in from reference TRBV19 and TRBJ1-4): DGGITQSPKYLFRKEGQNVTLSCEQNLNHDAMYWYRQDPGQGLRLIYYSQIVNDFQKGDIAEGYSVSREKKESFPLTVTSAQKNPTAFYLCASSPTVNEKLFFGSGTQLSVL.

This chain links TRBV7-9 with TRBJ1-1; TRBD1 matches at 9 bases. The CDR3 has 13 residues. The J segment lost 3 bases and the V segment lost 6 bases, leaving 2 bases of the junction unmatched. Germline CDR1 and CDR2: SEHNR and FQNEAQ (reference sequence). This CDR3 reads CASRRTGDTEAFF. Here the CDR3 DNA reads TGTGCCAGCAGGAGGACAGGGGACACTGAAGCTTTCTTT.

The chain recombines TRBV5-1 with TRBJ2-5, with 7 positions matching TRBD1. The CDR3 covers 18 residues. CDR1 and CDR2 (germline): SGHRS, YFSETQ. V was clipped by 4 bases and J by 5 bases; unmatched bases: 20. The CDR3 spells CASSVPSGQPEGMETQYF. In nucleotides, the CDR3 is TGCGCCAGCAGCGTACCATCGGGACAGCCCGAAGGGATGGAGACCCAGTACTTC.

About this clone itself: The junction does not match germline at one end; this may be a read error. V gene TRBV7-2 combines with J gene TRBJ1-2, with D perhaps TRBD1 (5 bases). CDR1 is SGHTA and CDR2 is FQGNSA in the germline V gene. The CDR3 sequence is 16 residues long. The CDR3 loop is CASGFSRQTSNYGHTF. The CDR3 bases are TGTGCCAGCGGCTTCTCCCGACAGACCAGTAACTATGGCCACACCTTC. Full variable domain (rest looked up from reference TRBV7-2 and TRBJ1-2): GAGVSQSPSNKVTEKGKDVELRCDPISGHTALYWYRQSLGQGLEFLIYFQGNSAPDKSGLPSDRFSAERTGGSVSTLTIQRTQQEDSAVYLCASGFSRQTSNYGHTFGSGTRLTVV.

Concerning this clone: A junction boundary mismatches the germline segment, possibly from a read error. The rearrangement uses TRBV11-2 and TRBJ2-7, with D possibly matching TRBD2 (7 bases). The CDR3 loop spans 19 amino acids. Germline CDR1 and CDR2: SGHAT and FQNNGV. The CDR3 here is CASSVRGGASNLSSYEQCF. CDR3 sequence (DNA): TGTGCCAGCAGCGTGAGGGGGGGCGCCTCCAACCTTAGCTCCTACGAGCAGTGCTTC. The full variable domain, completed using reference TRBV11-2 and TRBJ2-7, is EAGVAQSPRYKIIEKRQSVAFWCNPISGHATLYWYQQILGQGPKLLIQFQNNGVVDDSQLPKDRFSAERLKGVDSTLKIQPAKLEDSAVYLCASSVRGGASNLSSYEQCFGPGTRLTVT.

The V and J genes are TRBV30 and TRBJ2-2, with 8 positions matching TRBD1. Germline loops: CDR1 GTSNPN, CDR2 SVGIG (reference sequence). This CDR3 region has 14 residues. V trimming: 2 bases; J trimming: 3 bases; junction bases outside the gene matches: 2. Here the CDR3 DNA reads TGTGCCTGGAGTTCAGGGGGCGACACCGGGGAGCTGTTTTTT. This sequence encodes CAWSSGGDTGELFF.

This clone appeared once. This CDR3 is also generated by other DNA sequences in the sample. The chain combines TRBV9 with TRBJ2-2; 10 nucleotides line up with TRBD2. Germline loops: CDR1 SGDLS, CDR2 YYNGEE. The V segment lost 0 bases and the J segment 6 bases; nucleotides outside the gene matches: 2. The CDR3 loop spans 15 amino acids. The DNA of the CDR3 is TGTGCCAGCAGCGTAGCAAGCGGGGGGGCCGGGGAGCTGTTTTTT. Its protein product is CASSVASGGAGELFF.

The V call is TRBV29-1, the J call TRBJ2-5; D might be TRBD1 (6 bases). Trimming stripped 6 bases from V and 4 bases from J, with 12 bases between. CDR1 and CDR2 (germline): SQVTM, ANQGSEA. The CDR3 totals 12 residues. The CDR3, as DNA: TGCAGCGTCACAGGGATGGGAGAGACCCAGTACTTC. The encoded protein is CSVTGMGETQYF.

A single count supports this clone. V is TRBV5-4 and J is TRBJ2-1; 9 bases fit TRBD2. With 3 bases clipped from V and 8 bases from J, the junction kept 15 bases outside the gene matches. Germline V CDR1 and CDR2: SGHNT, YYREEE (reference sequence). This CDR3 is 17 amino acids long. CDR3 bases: TGTGCCAGCAGCTCCCATGTTGAGCTAGCGGGGAGGTATGAGCAGTTCTTC. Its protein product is CASSSHVELAGRYEQFF.

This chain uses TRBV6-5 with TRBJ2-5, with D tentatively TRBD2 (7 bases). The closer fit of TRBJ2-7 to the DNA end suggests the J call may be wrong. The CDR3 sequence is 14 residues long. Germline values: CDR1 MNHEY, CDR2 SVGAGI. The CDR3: CASAPWGGASEQYF. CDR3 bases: TGTGCCAGCGCCCCTTGGGGGGGGGCTTCCGAGCAGTACTTC.

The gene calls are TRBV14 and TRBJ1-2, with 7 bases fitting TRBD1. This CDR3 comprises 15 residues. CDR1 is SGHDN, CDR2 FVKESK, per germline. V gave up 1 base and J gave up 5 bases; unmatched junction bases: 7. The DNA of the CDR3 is TGTGCCAGCAGCCAAGGGCGACAGGGAATTTATGGCTACACCTTC. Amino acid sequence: CASSQGRQGIYGYTF. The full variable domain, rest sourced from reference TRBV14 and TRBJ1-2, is EAGVTQFPSHSVIEKGQTVTLRCDPISGHDNLYWYRRVMGKEIKFLLHFVKESKQDESGMPNNRFLAERTGGTYSTLKVQPAELEDSGVYFCASSQGRQGIYGYTFGSGTRLTVV.